A selection of T cell receptor beta chains follows, all from one sample in a study of shared clonotypes between healthy human individuals. Libraries were prepared by immunoSEQ multiplex PCR; TCRdb keeps only in-frame clonotypes and omits some of them. The data hold about 1.5 million clones, with around 97% observed a single time. Sequencing was carried out using naive CD4+ T cells sorted from blood. The receptors here all came from a man in his thirties or forties in good health. Each CDR3 is given with its conserved first and last residue. A D gene is named only where the DNA matches it firmly. Where a row states a size, it is once, few, many or the class of an expanded clone; other rows omit it.

d_gene,abundance,j_gene,v_gene,CDR3nt,CDR3aa
.,.,TRBJ1-5,TRBV30,TGTGCCTGGAGTGTTTCGACTTACCATCAGCCCCAGCATTTT,CAWSVSTYHQPQHF
.,.,TRBJ2-1,TRBV2,TGTGCCAGCCGAAGCGGGTGGGTTAATGAGCAGTTCTTC,CASRSGWVNEQFF
.,.,TRBJ2-7,TRBV6-6,TGTGCCAGCAGTACTCTGGGAAGTGCGCCCTACGAGCAGTACTTC,CASSTLGSAPYEQYF
.,.,TRBJ1-2,TRBV6-1,TGTGCCAGCAGTGAAGCTACAGTGGTCTATGGCTACACCTTC,CASSEATVVYGYTF
.,.,TRBJ2-7,TRBV21-1,TGTGCCAGCAGCACAATGGGACAGGACCTCTCCTACGAGCAGTACTTC,CASSTMGQDLSYEQYF
TRBD2,.,TRBJ2-7,TRBV10-1,TGCGCCAGCAGTCGGACTAGCGGATACGAGCAGTACTTC,CASSRTSGYEQYF
.,once,TRBJ1-2,TRBV21-1,TGTGCCAGCAGCCATCGCGGGACAAATGGCTACACCTTC,CASSHRGTNGYTF
.,.,TRBJ1-4,TRBV5-4,TGTGCCAGCAGCTTGGCCGGGAGGAAAGCGGAAAAACTGTTTTTT,CASSLAGRKAEKLFF
TRBD1,.,TRBJ1-1,TRBV5-1,TGCGCCAGCAGCTTGGCCAGGGGGGCCACTGAAGCTTTCTTT,CASSLARGATEAFF
.,.,TRBJ2-2,TRBV28,TGTGCCAGCAGTTTATACGCTAGCGGGGAGCTGTTTTTT,CASSLYASGELFF
.,once,TRBJ1-1,TRBV19,TGTGCCAGTAGTCCGCATCAAGCTATGAACACTGAAGCTTTCTTT,CASSPHQAMNTEAFF
.,once,TRBJ2-1,TRBV28,TGTGCCAGCAGTTCTGGGCTCCACAATGAGCAGTTCTTC,CASSSGLHNEQFF
TRBD2,.,TRBJ2-2,TRBV27,TGTGCCAGCAGTTTGGGACTAGCGGCGAACACCGGGGAGCTGTTTTTT,CASSLGLAANTGELFF
.,.,TRBJ2-1,TRBV5-1,TGCGCCAGCAGCTATGGGGCCTACAATGAGCAGTTCTTC,CASSYGAYNEQFF
TRBD2,.,TRBJ2-2,TRBV6-1,TGTGCCAGCAGTGAGAAAAGCGGGAGGGCGAGGACCGGGGAGCTGTTTTTT,CASSEKSGRARTGELFF
.,.,TRBJ2-1,TRBV7-2,TGTGCCGCAGCCCAACGGCTCCTAGATGAGCAGTTCTTC,CAAAQRLLDEQFF
.,.,TRBJ1-3,TRBV20-1,TGCAGTGCAGGGACCTACCCAGAAATATATTTT,CSAGTYPEIYF
TRBD2,.,TRBJ2-1,TRBV9,TGTGCCAGCAGCGTAGTTCCGGGACTAGTAACAAATGAGCAGTTCTTC,CASSVVPGLVTNEQFF
.,.,TRBJ1-5,TRBV2,TGTGCCAGCAGGGGCTACAGCGATCAGCCCCAGCATTTT,CASRGYSDQPQHF
.,.,TRBJ1-4,TRBV19,TGTGCCAGTAGTATCGGTTATGGTGGGGGTGAAAAACTGTTTTTT,CASSIGYGGGEKLFF